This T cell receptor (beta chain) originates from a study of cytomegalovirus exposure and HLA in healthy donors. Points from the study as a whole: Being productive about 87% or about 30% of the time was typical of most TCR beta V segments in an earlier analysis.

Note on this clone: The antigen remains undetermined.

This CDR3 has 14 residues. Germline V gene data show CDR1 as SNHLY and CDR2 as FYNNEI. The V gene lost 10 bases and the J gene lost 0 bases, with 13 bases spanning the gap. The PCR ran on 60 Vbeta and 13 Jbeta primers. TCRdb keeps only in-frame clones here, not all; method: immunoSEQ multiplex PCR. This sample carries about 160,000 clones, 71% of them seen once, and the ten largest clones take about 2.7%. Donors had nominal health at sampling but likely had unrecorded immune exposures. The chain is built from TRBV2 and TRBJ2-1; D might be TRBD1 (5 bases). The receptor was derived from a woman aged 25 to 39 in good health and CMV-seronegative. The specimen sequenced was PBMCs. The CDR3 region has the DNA TGTGCCAACCGTGGGGCGGCCTCCTACAATGAGCAGTTCTTC. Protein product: CANRGAASYNEQFF.